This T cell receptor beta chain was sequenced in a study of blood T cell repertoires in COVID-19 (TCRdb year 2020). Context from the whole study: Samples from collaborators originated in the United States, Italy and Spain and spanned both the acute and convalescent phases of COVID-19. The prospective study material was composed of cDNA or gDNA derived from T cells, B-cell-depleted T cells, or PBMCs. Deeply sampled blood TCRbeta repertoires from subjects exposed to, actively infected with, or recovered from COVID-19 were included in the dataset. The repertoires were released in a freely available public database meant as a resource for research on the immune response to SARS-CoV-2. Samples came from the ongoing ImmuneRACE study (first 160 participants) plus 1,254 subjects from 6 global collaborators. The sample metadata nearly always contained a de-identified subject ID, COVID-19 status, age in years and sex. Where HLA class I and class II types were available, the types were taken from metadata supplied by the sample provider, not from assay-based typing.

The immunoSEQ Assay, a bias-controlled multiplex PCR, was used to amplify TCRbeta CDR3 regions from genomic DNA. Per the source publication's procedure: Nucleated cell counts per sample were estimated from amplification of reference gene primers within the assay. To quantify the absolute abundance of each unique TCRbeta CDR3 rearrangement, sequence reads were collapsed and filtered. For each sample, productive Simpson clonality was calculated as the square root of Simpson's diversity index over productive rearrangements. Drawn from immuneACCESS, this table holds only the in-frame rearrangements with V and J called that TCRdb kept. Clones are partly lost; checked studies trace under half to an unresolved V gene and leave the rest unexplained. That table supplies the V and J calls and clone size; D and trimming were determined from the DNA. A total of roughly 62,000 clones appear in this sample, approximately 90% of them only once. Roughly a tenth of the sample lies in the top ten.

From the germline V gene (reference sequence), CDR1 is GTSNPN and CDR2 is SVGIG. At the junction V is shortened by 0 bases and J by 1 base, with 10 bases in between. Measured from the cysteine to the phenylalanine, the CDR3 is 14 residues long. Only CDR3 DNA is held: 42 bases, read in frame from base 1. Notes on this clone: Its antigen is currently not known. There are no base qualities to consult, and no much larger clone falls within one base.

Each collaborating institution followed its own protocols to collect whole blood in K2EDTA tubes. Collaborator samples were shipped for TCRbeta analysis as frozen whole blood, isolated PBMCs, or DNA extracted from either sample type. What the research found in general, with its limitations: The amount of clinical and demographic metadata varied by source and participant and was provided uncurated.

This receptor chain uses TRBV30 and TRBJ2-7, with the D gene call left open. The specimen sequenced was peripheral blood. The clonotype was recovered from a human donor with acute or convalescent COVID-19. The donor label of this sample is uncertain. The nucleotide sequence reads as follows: TGTGCCTGGAGTGTACATGGTGAATCCTACGAGCAGTACTTC. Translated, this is CAWSVHGESYEQYF.